Listed below are T cell receptor beta chains from one sample, sequenced in a study of OX40 agonist ivuxolimab in advanced cancers. TCRdb's table, derived via immunoSEQ multiplex PCR, lists solely in-frame clones and lacks some. This sample yields tens of thousands of clones, of which approximately 90% are seen a single time; 10% to 11% belongs to the top ten. Sequencing was performed on CD4+ or CD8+ T cells sorted from blood, taken in a trial of the OX40 agonist ivuxolimab. The source of these receptors is an adult with an advanced solid tumor such as melanoma, head and neck, liver or kidney cancer. Both conserved end residues are part of each CDR3. D genes are given only for firm matches. Size tells how often a clone was seen (once, few, many) or the class of an expanded clone, and some rows leave it out.

abundance | d_gene | j_gene | len | v_gene | CDR3aa | CDR3nt
- | - | TRBJ1-2 | 13 | TRBV12-5 | CASGLASVYGYTF | TGTGCTAGTGGTTTGGCCTCGGTCTATGGCTACACCTTC
- | TRBD2 | TRBJ2-7 | 15 | TRBV6-1 | CASTLLTSGTYEQYF | TGTGCCAGCACCTTACTCACTAGCGGGACCTACGAGCAGTACTTC
- | TRBD1 | TRBJ2-5 | 14 | TRBV13 | CASSLRQGRETQYF | TGTGCCAGCAGCTTAAGACAGGGAAGGGAGACCCAGTACTTC
- | TRBD1 | TRBJ2-7 | 12 | TRBV10-3 | CAATGMMDEQYF | TGTGCCGCGACAGGGATGATGGACGAGCAGTACTTC
- | - | TRBJ2-2 | 13 | TRBV15 | CATSRDRGGELFF | TGTGCCACCAGCAGAGATCGAGGCGGGGAGCTGTTTTTT
- | - | TRBJ1-1 | 14 | TRBV19 | CASRPGQGWGEAFF | TGTGCCAGTAGGCCAGGTCAGGGGTGGGGTGAAGCTTTCTTT
- | - | TRBJ2-5 | 13 | TRBV10-3 | CAIGRALKETQYF | TGTGCCATCGGGCGGGCCTTAAAAGAGACCCAGTACTTC
- | - | TRBJ2-7 | 13 | TRBV2 | CASRGRPVDGQYF | TGTGCCAGCAGGGGTAGACCAGTAGACGGGCAGTACTTC
- | - | TRBJ2-7 | 16 | TRBV2 | CASSEGQGRPSYEQYF | TGTGCCAGCAGTGAAGGGCAGGGGCGCCCCTCCTACGAGCAGTACTTC
- | TRBD2 | TRBJ2-3 | 15 | TRBV10-1 | CASSEFSGGTDTQYF | TGCGCCAGCAGTGAGTTTAGCGGGGGAACAGATACGCAGTATTTT
- | - | TRBJ1-2 | 14 | TRBV7-9 | CASSLGLQSYGYTF | TGTGCCAGCAGCTTAGGTCTACAAAGCTATGGCTACACCTTC
- | - | TRBJ1-3 | 16 | TRBV15 | CATSRGWVPSGNTIYF | TGTGCCACCAGCAGAGGCTGGGTTCCCTCTGGAAACACCATATATTTT
- | - | TRBJ2-5 | 11 | TRBV5-6 | CASSSQETQYF | TGTGCCAGCAGCTCCCAAGAGACCCAGTACTTC
- | TRBD2 | TRBJ2-1 | 17 | TRBV7-9 | CASSRTSEGGFYNEQFF | TGTGCCAGCAGCCGAACTAGCGAAGGAGGGTTTTACAATGAGCAGTTCTTC
- | TRBD1 | TRBJ1-1 | 16 | TRBV28 | CASSSGTGVVGTEAFF | TGTGCCAGCAGTTCCGGGACAGGAGTTGTCGGCACTGAAGCTTTCTTT
- | - | TRBJ2-3 | 13 | TRBV10-2 | CAAREGGTDTQYF | TGCGCCGCCCGAGAGGGGGGCACAGATACGCAGTATTTT
once | TRBD2 | TRBJ2-1 | 15 | TRBV10-1 | CASSELLAGDSEQFF | TGCGCCAGCAGTGAACTATTAGCGGGAGACTCTGAGCAGTTCTTC
- | - | TRBJ2-2 | 15 | TRBV28 | CASGLLGGGAGELFF | TGTGCCAGCGGACTGCTAGGAGGGGGGGCCGGGGAGCTGTTTTTT
- | - | TRBJ2-2 | 13 | TRBV5-4 | CASSLDYTGELFF | TGTGCCAGCAGCTTAGATTACACCGGGGAGCTGTTTTTT
- | - | TRBJ2-2 | 14 | TRBV6-5 | CASNQLGGTGELFF | TGTGCCAGCAACCAACTGGGTGGCACCGGGGAGCTGTTTTTT
- | - | TRBJ2-7 | 15 | TRBV19 | CASSTRDGIRDEQYF | TGTGCCAGTAGTACACGGGACGGCATAAGGGACGAGCAGTACTTC
- | - | TRBJ2-5 | 15 | TRBV6-6 | CASSYSGRDQETQYF | TGTGCCAGCAGTTACTCAGGCAGGGACCAAGAGACCCAGTACTTC
- | - | TRBJ1-1 | 12 | TRBV5-8 | CASGLGPREAFF | TGTGCCAGCGGTCTGGGTCCTAGAGAAGCTTTCTTT
- | - | TRBJ2-7 | 15 | TRBV4-1 | CASSQDFAYTYEQYF | TGCGCCAGCAGCCAAGATTTTGCATATACCTACGAGCAGTACTTC
- | TRBD2 | TRBJ2-7 | 15 | TRBV5-1 | CASSLAVAGDYEQYF | TGCGCCAGCAGCTTGGCCGTAGCGGGAGATTACGAGCAGTACTTC
- | - | TRBJ1-2 | 14 | TRBV29-1 | CSVEDTGPNYGYTF | TGCAGCGTTGAAGATACAGGACCTAACTATGGCTACACCTTC
- | TRBD1 | TRBJ2-7 | 13 | TRBV5-1 | CASSWDSSYEQYF | TGCGCCAGCAGCTGGGACAGTTCCTACGAGCAGTACTTC
- | - | TRBJ1-2 | 14 | TRBV5-1 | CASRNSEFNYGYTF | TGCGCCAGCAGGAACAGTGAATTTAACTATGGCTACACCTTC
- | - | TRBJ2-7 | 13 | TRBV15 | CATRGGQFYEQYF | TGTGCCACCAGAGGAGGGCAATTCTACGAGCAGTACTTC
- | - | TRBJ1-2 | 16 | TRBV5-1 | CASSPTGQGAFYGYTF | TGCGCTAGCAGCCCGACGGGGCAGGGAGCCTTCTATGGCTACACCTTC
- | - | TRBJ1-5 | 13 | TRBV6-6 | CASTNGGREPQHF | TGTGCCAGCACCAACGGGGGGCGGGAGCCCCAGCATTTT
once | - | TRBJ2-5 | 14 | TRBV11-1 | CASSSYRVGETQYF | TGTGCCAGCAGCTCGTATAGGGTTGGGGAGACCCAGTACTTC